This T cell receptor (beta chain) was identified during a study of identical twins. The junction had 10 bases not matched to a gene; V was cut back by 0 bases and J by 13 bases. The CDR3 length is 15 residues. CDR1 is LGHNA and CDR2 is YNFKEQ in the germline V gene. Each CDR3 protein gets one entry after TCRdb re-called the 5' RACE reads with MiXCR. The table records approximately 1.8 million distinct CDR3 sequences, around 29% of them present only once. This chain links TRBV4-2 with TRBJ2-4, with TRBD2 identical over 9 bases. The material sequenced was cord blood. This clonotype was sampled from a newborn girl in good health. Here the CDR3 reads CASSQDTAGGREQYF. The CDR3 DNA reads TGTGCCAGCAGCCAAGATACCGCGGGAGGGCGGGAGCAGTACTTC.